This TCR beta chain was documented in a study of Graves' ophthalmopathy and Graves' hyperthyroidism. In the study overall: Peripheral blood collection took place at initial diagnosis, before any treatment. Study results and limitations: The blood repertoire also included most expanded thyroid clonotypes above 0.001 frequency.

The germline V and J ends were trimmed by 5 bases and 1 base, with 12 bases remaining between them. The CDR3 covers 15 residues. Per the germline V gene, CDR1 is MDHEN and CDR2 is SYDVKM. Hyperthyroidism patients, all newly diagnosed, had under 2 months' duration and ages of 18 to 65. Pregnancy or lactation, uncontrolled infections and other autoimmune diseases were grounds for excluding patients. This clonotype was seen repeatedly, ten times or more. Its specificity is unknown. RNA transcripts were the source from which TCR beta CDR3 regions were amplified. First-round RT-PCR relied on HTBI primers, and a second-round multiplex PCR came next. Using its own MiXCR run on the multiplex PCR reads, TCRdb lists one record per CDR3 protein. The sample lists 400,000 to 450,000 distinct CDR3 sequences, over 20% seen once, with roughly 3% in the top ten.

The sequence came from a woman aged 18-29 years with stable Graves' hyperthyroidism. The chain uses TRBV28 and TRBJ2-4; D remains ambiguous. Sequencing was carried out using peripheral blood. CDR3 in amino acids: CASSVHSTAKNIQYF. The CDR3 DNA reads TGTGCCAGCAGTGTCCATTCAACGGCCAAAAACATTCAGTACTTC. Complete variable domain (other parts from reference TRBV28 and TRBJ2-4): DVKVTQSSRYLVKRTGEKVFLECVQDMDHENMFWYRQDPGLGLRLIYFSYDVKMKEKGDIPEGYSVSREKKERFSLILESASTNQTSMYLCASSVHSTAKNIQYFGAGTRLSVL.